This paragraph covers one T cell receptor (beta chain) sequence. Profiled with immunoSEQ multiplex PCR; TCRdb holds only in-frame clones, not every one. The table lists about 200,000 clones, about 88% of them singletons. The data were taken from a study of blood T cell repertoires in COVID-19. On the study more broadly: Specimens from acute and convalescent COVID-19 originated in the United States, Italy and Spain.

This CDR3 contains 16 residues. V was cut by 0 bases and J by 2 bases, with 13 bases left in between. Germline lookup yields CDR1 PRHDT and CDR2 FYEKMQ (reference sequence). The V call is TRBV13, the J call TRBJ1-1; unclear D gene. The sample taken for sequencing was peripheral blood. The TCR originated in a man in his late teens or twenties with active or convalescent COVID-19. The DNA of the CDR3 is TGTGCCAGCAGCTTAGGCCTCGGTGTCCGTAACACTGAAGCTTTCTTT. This codes for CASSLGLGVRNTEAFF. The variable domain in full, with the rest retrieved from reference TRBV13 and TRBJ1-1, is AAGVIQSPRHLIKEKRETATLKCYPIPRHDTVYWYQQGPGQDPQFLISFYEKMQSDKGSIPDRFSAQQFSDYHSELNMSSLELGDSALYFCASSLGLGVRNTEAFFGQGTRLTVV.